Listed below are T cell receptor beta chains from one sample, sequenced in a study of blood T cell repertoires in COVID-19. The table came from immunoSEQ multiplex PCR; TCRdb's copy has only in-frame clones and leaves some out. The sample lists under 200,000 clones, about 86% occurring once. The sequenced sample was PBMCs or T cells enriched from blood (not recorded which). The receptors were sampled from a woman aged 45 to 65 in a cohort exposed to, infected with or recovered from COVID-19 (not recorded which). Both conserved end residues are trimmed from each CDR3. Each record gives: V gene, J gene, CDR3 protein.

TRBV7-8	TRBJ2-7	ASSLNRDEQY
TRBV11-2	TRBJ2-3	ASSRGLAPSTDTQY
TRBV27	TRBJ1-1	ASSLRPGTEAF
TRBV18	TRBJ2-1	ASSPSTTSGNEQF
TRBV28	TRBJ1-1	ASRTGTNTEAF
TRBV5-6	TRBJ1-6	ASSLLRSGDLAGNSPLH
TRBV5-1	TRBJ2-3	ASSFSGLQGDTQY
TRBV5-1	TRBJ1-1	ASSPTTENTEAF
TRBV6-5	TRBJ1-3	ASSSSSSGNTIY
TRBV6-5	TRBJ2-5	ASSYGQSYQETQY
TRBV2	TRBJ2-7	ASSEGFSEQY
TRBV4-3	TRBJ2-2	ASSQDVGGNTGELF
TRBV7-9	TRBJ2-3	ASSLVGGASTDTQY